This T cell receptor (beta chain) was observed in a study of blood T cell repertoires in COVID-19. Germline CDR1 is SGHNT and CDR2 is YYREEE (reference sequence). The CDR3 length is 17 residues. Trimming took 3 bases from V and 0 from J; bases not matched to a gene: 5. Clones were sequenced by immunoSEQ multiplex PCR, and TCRdb holds only the in-frame ones, with some missing. The data show under 300,000 clones, around 86% seen once. Sequenced input: peripheral blood. The sequence was obtained from a human donor in a cohort sampled during active COVID-19. The rearrangement links TRBV5-4 to TRBJ2-6, with 8 positions matching TRBD1. CDR3: CASSSGQVSSGANVLTF. As DNA, the CDR3 is TGTGCCAGCAGCTCGGGACAGGTTAGCTCTGGGGCCAACGTCCTGACTTTC.